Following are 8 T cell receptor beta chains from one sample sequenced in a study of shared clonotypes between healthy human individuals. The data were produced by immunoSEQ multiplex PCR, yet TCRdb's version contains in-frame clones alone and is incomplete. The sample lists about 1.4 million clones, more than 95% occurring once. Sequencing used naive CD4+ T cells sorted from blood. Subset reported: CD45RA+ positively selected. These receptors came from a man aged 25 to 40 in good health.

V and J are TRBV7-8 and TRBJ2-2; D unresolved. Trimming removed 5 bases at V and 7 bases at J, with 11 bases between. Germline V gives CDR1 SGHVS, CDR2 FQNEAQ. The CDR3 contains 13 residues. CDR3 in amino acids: CASSTRLVGELFF. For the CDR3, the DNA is TGTGCCAGCAGCACCCGACTTGTCGGGGAGCTGTTTTTT.

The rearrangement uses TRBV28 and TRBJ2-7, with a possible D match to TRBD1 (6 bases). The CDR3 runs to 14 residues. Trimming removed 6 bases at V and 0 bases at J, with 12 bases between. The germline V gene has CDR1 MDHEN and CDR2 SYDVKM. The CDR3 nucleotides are TGTGCCAGCAGACGACAGGCTTACTCCTACGAGCAGTACTTC. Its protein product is CASRRQAYSYEQYF.

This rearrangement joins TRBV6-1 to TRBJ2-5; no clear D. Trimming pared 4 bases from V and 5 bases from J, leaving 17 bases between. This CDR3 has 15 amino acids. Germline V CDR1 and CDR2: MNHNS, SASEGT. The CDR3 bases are TGTGCCAGCAGTGTCCTAGGAGTCCCGAGCGAGACCCAGTACTTC. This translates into CASSVLGVPSETQYF.

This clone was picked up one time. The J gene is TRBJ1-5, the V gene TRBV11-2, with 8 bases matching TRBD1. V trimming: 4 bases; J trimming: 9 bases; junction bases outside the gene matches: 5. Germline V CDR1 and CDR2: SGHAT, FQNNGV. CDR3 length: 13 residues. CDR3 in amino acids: CASSSNTGGPQHF. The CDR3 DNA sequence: TGTGCCAGCAGCTCAAATACAGGGGGGCCCCAGCATTTT.

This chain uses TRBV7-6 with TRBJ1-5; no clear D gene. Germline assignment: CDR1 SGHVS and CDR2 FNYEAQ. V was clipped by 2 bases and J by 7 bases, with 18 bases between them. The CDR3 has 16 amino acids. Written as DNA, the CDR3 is TGTGCCAGCAGCTTATGGGCACTGCCTATGGCCCAGCCCCAGCATTTT. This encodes CASSLWALPMAQPQHF.

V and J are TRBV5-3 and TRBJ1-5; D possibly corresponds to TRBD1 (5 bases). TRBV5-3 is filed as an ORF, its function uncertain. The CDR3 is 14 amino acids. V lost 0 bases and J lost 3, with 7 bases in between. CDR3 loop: CARSLGQNNQPQHF. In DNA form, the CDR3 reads TGTGCCAGAAGCTTGGGACAGAACAATCAGCCCCAGCATTTT.

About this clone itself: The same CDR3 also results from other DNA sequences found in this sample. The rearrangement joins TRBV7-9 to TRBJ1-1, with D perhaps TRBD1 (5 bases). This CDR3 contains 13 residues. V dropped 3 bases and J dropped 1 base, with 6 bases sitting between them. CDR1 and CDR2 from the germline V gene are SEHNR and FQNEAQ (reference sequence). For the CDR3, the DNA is TGTGCCAGCAGCTTGGGGCGGAACACTGAAGCTTTCTTT. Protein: CASSLGRNTEAFF.

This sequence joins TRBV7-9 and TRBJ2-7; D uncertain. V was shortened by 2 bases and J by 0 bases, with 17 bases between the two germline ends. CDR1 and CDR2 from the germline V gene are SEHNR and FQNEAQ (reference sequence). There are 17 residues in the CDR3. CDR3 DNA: TGTGCCAGCAGCTTATTTCACTGGCGCGGCAGCTCCTACGAGCAGTACTTC. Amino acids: CASSLFHWRGSSYEQYF.